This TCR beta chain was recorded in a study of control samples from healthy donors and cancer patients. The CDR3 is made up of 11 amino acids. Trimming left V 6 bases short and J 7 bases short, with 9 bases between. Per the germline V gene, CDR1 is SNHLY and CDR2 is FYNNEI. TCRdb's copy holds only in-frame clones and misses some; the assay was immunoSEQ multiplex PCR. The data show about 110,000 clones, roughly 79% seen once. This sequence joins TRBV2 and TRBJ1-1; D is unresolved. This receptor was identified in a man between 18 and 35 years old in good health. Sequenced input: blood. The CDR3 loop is CASSDTDEAFF. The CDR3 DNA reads TGTGCCAGCAGCGACACGGATGAAGCTTTCTTT.